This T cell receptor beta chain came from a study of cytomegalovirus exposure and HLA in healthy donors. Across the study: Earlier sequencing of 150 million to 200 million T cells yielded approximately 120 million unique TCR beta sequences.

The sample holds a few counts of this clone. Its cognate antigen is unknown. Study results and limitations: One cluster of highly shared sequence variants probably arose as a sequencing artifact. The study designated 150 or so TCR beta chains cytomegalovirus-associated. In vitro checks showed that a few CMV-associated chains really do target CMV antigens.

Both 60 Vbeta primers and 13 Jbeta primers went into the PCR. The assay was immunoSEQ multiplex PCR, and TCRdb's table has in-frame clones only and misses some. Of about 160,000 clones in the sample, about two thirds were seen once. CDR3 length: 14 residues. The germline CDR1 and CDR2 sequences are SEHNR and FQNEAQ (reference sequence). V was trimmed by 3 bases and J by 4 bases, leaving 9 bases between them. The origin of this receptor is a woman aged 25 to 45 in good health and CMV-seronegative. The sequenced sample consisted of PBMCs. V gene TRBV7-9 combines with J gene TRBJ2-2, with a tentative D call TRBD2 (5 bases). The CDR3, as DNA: TGTGCCAGCAGCTTCCTAGCTGTCACCGGGGAGCTGTTTTTT. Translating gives CASSFLAVTGELFF.